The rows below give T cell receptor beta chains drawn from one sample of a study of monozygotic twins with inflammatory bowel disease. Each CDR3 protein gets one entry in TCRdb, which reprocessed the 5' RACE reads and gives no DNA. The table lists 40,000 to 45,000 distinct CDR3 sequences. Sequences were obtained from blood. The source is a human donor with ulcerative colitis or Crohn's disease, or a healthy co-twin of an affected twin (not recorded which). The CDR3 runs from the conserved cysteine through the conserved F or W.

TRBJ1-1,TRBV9,CARNRGFRDRLYTEAFF
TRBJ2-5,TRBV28,CASRETAQETQYF
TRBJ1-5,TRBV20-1,CSARAPTGLEQPQHF
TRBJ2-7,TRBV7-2,CASSLDPASSYEQYF
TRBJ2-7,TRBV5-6,CASSLGSGEQYF
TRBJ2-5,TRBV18,CASSPETGTRETQYF
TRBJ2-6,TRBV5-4,CASYPGSGANVLTF
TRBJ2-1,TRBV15,CATSRGGGDYNEQFF
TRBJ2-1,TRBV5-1,CASSKTSGGFYNEQFF
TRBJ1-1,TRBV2,CASSAVAVNTEAFF
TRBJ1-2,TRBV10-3,CAISADRNYGYTF
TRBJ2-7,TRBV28,CASSLGREKEQYF
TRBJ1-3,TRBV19,CAAQSSGNTIYF
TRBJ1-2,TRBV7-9,CASSLVGWGNYGYTF
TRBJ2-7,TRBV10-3,CAISDGSTGFYEQYF
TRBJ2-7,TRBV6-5,CASTSPGLAGGKVYEQYF
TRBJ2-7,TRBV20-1,CSALLDRVYEQYF
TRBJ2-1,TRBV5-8,CASSLGGSLANEQFF
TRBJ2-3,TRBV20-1,CSASGGAGTDTQYF
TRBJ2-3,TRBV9,CASSALSSGSTDTQYF
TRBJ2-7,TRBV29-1,CSAGHRYEQYF
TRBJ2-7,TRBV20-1,CSASKPSTAGVRDYEQYF
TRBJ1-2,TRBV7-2,CASSFGGTYGYTF
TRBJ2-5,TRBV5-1,CASSLVLAGEETQYF
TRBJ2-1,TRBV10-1,CASSESSDNEQFF
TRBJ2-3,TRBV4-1,CASSQLIKDREDTDTQYF
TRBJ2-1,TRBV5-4,CASSSADEQFF
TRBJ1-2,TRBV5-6,CASSLGTANYGYTF
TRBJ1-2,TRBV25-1,CASSAPGQGYYGYTF
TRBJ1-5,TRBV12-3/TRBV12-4,CASSLGQPQHF
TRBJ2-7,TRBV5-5,CASSYDSYEQYF
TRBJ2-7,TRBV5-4,CASSFGTASGREQYF
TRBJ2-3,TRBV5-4,CASSARGGGTDTQYF
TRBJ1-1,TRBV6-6,CASSSTRTEAFF
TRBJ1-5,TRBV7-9,CASSLASISQPQHF